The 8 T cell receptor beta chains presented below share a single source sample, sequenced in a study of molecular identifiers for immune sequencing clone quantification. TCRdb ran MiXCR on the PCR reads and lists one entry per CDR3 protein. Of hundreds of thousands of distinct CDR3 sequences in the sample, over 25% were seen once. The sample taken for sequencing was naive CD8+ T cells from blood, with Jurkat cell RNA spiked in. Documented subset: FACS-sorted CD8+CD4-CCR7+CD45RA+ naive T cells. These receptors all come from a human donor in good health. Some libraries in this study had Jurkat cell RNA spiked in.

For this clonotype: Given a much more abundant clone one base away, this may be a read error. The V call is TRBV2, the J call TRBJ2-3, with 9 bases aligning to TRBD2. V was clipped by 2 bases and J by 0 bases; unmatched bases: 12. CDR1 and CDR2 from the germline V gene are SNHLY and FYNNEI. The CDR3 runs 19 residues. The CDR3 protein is CASSEWCFLTSGSTDTQYF. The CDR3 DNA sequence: TGTGCCAGCAGTGAATGGTGTTTCCTGACTAGCGGTAGCACAGATACGCAGTATTTT.

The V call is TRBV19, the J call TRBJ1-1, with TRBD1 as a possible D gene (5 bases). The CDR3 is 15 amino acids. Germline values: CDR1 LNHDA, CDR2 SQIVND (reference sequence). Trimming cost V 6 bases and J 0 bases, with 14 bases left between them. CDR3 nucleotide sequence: TGTGCCAGTAGCCAACCGGGGCGGGTGAACACTGAAGCTTTCTTT. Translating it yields CASSQPGRVNTEAFF.

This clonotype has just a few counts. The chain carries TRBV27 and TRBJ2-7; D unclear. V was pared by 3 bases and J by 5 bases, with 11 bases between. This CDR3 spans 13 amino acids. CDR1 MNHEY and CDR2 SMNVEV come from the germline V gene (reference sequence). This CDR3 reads CASSFGSSDEQYF. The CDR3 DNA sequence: TGTGCCAGCAGTTTTGGCAGTTCGGACGAGCAGTACTTC.

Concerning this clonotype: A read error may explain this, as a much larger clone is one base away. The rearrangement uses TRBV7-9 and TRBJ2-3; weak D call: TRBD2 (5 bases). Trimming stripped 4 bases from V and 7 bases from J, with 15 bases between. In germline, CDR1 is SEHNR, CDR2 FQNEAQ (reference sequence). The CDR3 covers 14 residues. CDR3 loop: CASSWMEVENTQYF. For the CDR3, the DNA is TGTGCCAGCAGCTGGATGGAGGTGGAGAATACGCAGTATTTT.

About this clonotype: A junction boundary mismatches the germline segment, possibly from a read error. CDR3 bases: TGTGCCAGCAGCTTCCCTCCCCAGGGTAACTACGTGCAGTACTTC. This sequence encodes CASSFPPQGNYVQYF. V and J are TRBV7-9 and TRBJ2-7, with a tentative D call TRBD1 (5 bases). The CDR3 extends over 15 amino acids. Germline assignment: CDR1 SEHNR and CDR2 FQNEAQ (reference sequence).

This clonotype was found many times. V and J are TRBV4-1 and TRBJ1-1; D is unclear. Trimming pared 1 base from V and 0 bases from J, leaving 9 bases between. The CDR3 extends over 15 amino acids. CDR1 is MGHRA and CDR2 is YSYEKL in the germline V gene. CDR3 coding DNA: TGCGCCAGCAGCCAAGGGGCCTCATTGAACACTGAAGCTTTCTTT. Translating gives CASSQGASLNTEAFF.

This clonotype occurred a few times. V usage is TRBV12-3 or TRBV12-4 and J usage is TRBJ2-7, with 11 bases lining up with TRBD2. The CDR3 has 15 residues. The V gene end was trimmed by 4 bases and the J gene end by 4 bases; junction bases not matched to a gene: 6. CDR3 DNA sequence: TGTGCCAGCAGTTCCTATAGCGGGAGGGGTTACGAGCAGTACTTC. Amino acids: CASSSYSGRGYEQYF.

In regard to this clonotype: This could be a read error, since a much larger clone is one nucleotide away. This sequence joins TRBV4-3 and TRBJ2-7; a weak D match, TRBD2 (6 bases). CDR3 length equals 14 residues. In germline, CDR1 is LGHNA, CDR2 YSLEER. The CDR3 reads CASGQDVGGYEQYF. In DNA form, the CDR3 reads TGCGCCAGCGGCCAAGATGTGGGAGGCTACGAGCAGTACTTC.